This T cell receptor beta chain was sequenced during a study of blood T cell repertoires in COVID-19. Study at large: Sources were T cells, B-cell-depleted T cells, or PBMCs; the material itself was cDNA or gDNA.

As handled by the study authors: The assay estimated nucleated cells by amplifying reference gene primers. Generated by immunoSEQ multiplex PCR, the TCRdb table keeps only in-frame clones and is missing some. V and J calls and clone size come straight from that table; D and trimming were deduced from the DNA. The table lists over 65,000 clones, about 88% of them singletons. The V gene's germline CDR1 is LNHDA and CDR2 SQIVND (reference sequence). Trimming took 6 bases from V and 5 from J, leaving 13 bases between them. CDR3 length: 13 residues. The TCR was taken from an elderly man with COVID-19, enrolled during active disease. The V and J genes are TRBV19 and TRBJ1-2, with TRBD1 as a possible D gene (5 bases). The source material was peripheral blood. The CDR3 loop is CASSQTESYGYTF. As DNA, the CDR3 is TGTGCCAGTAGCCAGACAGAGTCTTATGGCTACACCTTC.